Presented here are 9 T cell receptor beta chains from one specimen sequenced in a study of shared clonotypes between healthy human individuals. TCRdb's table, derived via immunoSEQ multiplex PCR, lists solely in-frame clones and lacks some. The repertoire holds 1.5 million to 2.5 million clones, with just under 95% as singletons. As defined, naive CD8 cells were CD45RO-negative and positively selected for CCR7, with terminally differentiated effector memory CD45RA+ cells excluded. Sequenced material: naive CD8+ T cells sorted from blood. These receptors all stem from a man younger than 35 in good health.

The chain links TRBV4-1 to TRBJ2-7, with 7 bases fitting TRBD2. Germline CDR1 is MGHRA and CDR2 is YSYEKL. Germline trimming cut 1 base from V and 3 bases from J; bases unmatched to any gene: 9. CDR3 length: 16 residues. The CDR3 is CASSQGGREHIYEQYF. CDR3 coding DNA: TGCGCCAGCAGCCAAGGGGGGAGGGAACACATCTACGAGCAGTACTTC.

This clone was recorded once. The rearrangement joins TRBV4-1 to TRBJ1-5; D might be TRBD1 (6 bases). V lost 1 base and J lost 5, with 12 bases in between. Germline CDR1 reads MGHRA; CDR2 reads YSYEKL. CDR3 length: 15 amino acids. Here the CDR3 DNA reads TGCGCCAGCAGCCAAGCAGGGGCAGGCGATCAGCCCCAGCATTTT. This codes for CASSQAGAGDQPQHF.

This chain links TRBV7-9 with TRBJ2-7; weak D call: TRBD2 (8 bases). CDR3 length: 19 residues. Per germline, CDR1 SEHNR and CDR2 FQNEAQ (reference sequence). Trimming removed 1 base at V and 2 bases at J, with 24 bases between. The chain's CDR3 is CASSLGTAAGDSQTYEQYF. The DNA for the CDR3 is TGTGCCAGCAGCTTAGGGACCGCAGCGGGGGACAGCCAGACCTACGAGCAGTACTTC.

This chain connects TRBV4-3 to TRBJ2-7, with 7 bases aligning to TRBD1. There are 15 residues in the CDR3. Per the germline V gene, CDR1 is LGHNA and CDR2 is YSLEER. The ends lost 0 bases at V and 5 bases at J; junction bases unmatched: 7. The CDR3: CASSQEQTGSDEQYF. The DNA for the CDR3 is TGCGCCAGCAGCCAAGAGCAGACAGGGTCCGACGAGCAGTACTTC.

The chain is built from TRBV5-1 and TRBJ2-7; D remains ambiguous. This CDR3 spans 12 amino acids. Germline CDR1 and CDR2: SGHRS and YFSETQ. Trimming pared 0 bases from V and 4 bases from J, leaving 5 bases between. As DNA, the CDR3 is TGCGCCAGCAGCTTGGTCACATACGAGCAGTACTTC. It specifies CASSLVTYEQYF.

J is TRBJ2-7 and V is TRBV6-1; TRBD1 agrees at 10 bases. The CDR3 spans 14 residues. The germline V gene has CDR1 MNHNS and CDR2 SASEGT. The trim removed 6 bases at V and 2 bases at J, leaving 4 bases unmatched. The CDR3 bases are TGTGCCAGCAGGACGGGACAGGGGACCTACGAGCAGTACTTC. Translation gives CASRTGQGTYEQYF.

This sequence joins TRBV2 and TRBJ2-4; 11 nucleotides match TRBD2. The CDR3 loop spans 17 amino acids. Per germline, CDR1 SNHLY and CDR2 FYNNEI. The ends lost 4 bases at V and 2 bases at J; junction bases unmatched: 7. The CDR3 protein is CASSAPGTSGTKNIQYF. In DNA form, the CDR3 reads TGTGCCAGCAGTGCTCCCGGGACTAGCGGCACCAAAAACATTCAGTACTTC.

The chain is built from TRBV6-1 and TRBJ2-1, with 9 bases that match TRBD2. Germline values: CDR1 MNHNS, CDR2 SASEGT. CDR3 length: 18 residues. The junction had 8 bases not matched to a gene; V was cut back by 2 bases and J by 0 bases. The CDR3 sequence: CASSEWVAGESSYNEQFF. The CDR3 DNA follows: TGTGCCAGCAGTGAATGGGTAGCGGGAGAGAGCTCCTACAATGAGCAGTTCTTC.

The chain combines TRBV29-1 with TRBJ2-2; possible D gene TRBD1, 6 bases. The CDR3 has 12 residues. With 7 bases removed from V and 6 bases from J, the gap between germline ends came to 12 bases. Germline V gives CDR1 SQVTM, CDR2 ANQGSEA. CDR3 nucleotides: TGCAGCGCCATTGGACAGTCCGGGGAGCTGTTTTTT. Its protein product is CSAIGQSGELFF.